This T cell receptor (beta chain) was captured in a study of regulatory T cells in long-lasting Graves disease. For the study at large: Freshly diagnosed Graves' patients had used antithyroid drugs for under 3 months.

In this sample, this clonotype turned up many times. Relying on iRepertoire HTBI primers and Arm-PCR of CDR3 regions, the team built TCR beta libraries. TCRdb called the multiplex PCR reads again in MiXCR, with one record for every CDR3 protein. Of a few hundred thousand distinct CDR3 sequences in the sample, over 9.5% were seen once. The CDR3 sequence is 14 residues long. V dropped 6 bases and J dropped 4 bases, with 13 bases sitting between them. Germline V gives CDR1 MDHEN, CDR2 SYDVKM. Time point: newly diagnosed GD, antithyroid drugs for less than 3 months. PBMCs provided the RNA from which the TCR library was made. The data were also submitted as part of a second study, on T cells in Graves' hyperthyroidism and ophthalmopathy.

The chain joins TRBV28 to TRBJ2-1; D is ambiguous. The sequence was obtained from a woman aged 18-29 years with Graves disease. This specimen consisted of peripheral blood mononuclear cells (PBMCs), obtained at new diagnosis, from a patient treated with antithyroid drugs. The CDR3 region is CASRGKQLYNEQFF. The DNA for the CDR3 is TGTGCCAGCAGGGGAAAACAGCTATACAATGAGCAGTTCTTC.